These 24 T cell receptor beta chains were all obtained from the same sample, sequenced in a study of blood T cells in healthy people across ages. A second about 6 to 12 cycle PCR used barcoded and J-beta primers. TCRdb reanalysed the 5' RACE reads using MiXCR and keeps one entry per CDR3 protein. The sample includes about 1.7 million distinct CDR3 sequences, approximately 30% of them seen just once. Material: blood. These receptors were taken from a woman in her 30s in good health.

This clonotype occurred a few times. This may be a read error: a much more frequent sequence differs by one nucleotide. This chain uses TRBV5-1 with TRBJ2-5; TRBD2 is a possible D gene (5 bases). CDR3 length: 13 amino acids. Looked up from germline, CDR1 is SGHRS and CDR2 is YFSETQ. V was clipped by 6 bases and J by 3 bases, with 12 bases between them. The CDR3 sequence: CASILEGEETQYF. CDR3 coding DNA: TGCGCCAGCATCTTAGAGGGAGAAGAGACCCAGTACTTC.

The V and J genes are TRBV28 and TRBJ2-3; possibly TRBD2 for D (6 bases). V was shortened by 6 bases and J by 0 bases, with 13 bases between the two germline ends. Germline CDR1 is MDHEN and CDR2 is SYDVKM. This CDR3 has 15 amino acids. CDR3 residues: CASRFADYSTDTQYF. CDR3 bases: TGTGCCAGCAGATTCGCGGACTATAGCACAGATACGCAGTATTTT.

This clonotype was observed once. The germline gene is not matched at one end of the junction; a read error may be the cause. V gene TRBV6-2 or TRBV6-3 combines with J gene TRBJ1-1; D perhaps matches TRBD1 (6 bases). The CDR3 sequence is 11 residues long. Germline loops: CDR1 MNHEY, CDR2 SVGEGT. CDR3 DNA sequence: TGTGCCAGCAGGGGGGCATCTAAACTTAGCTTT. Its protein is CASRGASKLSF.

Written as DNA, the CDR3 is TGCAGTGCCGGGGGGACTACTGTCTGCAATGAGCAGTTCTTC. Translation gives CSAGGTTVCNEQFF. The gene calls are TRBV20-1 and TRBJ2-1; the match to TRBD2 covers 7 bases. Germline CDR1 reads DFQATT; CDR2 reads SNEGSKA (reference sequence). The V and J ends lost 6 bases and 6 bases, in that order; junction bases with no gene match: 11. This CDR3 has 14 amino acids.

Concerning this clonotype: One end of the junction varies from germline; a read error may be responsible. The rearrangement links TRBV6-5 to TRBJ2-7; TRBD2 is a possible D gene (7 bases). This CDR3 has 15 amino acids. CDR1 and CDR2 from the germline V gene are MNHEY and SVGAGI. This chain's CDR3 is CAGSYIGGPTHEQYF. The DNA for the CDR3 is TGTGCCGGCAGTTACATCGGGGGGCCGACTCACGAGCAGTACTTC.

This chain links TRBV2 with TRBJ2-5; D possibly corresponds to TRBD1 (5 bases). This CDR3 contains 16 residues. The germline V gene has CDR1 SNHLY and CDR2 FYNNEI. V gave up 1 base and J gave up 5 bases, with 17 bases separating them. CDR3 nucleotides: TGTGCCAGCAGTGAAGGAGGCAGGGTCGTATCGGAGACCCAGTACTTC. As protein: CASSEGGRVVSETQYF.

This chain uses TRBV6-2 or TRBV6-3 with TRBJ1-2; D is undetermined. The CDR3 runs 13 residues. The germline V gene has CDR1 MNHEY and CDR2 SVGEGT. Trimming took off 5 bases at V and 3 bases at J, with 10 bases between the two ends. The CDR3 spells CASSIRTDYGYTF. In nucleotides, the CDR3 is TGTGCCAGCAGTATTCGGACGGACTATGGCTACACCTTC.

As for this clonotype: This may be a read error, as it is one base from a much larger clone. CDR3 nucleotides: TGTGCCAGCAGCTTCGAATTTGGGGGTGAGCAGTACTTC. Residues: CASSFEFGGEQYF. The chain has TRBV7-9 and TRBJ2-4; the D call may be TRBD1 or TRBD2 (5 bases each). V was trimmed by 3 bases and J by 13 bases, leaving 16 bases between them. Germline loops: CDR1 SEHNR, CDR2 FQNEAQ (reference sequence). This CDR3 is 13 amino acids long. Together with reference TRBV7-9 and TRBJ2-4, the CDR3 gives the full variable domain: DTGVSQNPRHKITKRGQNVTFRCDPISEHNRLYWYRQTLGQGPEFLTYFQNEAQLEKSRLLSDRFSAERPKGSFSTLEIQRTEQGDSAMYLCASSFEFGGEQYFGAGTRLSVL.

This clonotype occurred a few times. This chain joins TRBV6-5 and TRBJ1-3; D uncertain. CDR1 is MNHEY and CDR2 is SVGAGI in the germline V gene. The CDR3 has 16 residues. Trimming took off 5 bases at V and 0 bases at J, with 14 bases between the two ends. Written as DNA, the CDR3 is TGTGCCAGCAGTAACCAGCCGGGGTTCTCTGGAAACACCATATATTTT. This codes for CASSNQPGFSGNTIYF.

The V gene is TRBV20-1, the J gene TRBJ1-5, with D unresolved. Per germline, CDR1 DFQATT and CDR2 SNEGSKA (reference sequence). Trimming pared 0 bases from V and 8 bases from J, leaving 11 bases between. The CDR3 length is 13 residues. CDR3 protein: CSARDLAGEPQHF. The CDR3 DNA follows: TGCAGTGCTAGAGATCTAGCTGGGGAGCCCCAGCATTTT.

This clonotype was detected many times. The chain employs TRBV18 and TRBJ2-7; D is perhaps TRBD2 (5 bases). Germline values: CDR1 KGHSH, CDR2 LQKENI. The CDR3 consists of 13 residues. V dropped 6 bases and J dropped 2 bases, with 11 bases sitting between them. CDR3 loop: CASSPGSPYEQYF. In DNA form, the CDR3 reads TGTGCCAGCTCGCCGGGGTCACCCTACGAGCAGTACTTC.

The V call is TRBV5-5, the J call TRBJ2-7; 7 bases map to TRBD1. The germline CDR1 and CDR2 sequences are SGHKS and YYEKEE (reference sequence). The J segment lost 0 bases and the V segment lost 0 bases, leaving 3 bases of the junction unmatched. The CDR3 is made up of 15 amino acids. The CDR3 protein is CASSLGDSYSYEQYF. As DNA, the CDR3 is TGTGCCAGCAGCTTGGGGGACAGCTACTCCTACGAGCAGTACTTC.

The table lists this clonotype with a few counts. The chain is built from TRBV11-2 and TRBJ2-7; perhaps D is TRBD1 or TRBD2 (5 bases each). Between the trimmed V and J ends, which lost 6 bases and 5 bases, there was a span of 17 bases. Germline lookup yields CDR1 SGHAT and CDR2 FQNNGV. The CDR3 runs 14 residues. As DNA, the CDR3 is TGTGCCAGCAGATACCTAGGGGAGTTCCACGAGCAGTACTTC. This gives the protein CASRYLGEFHEQYF.

V and J are TRBV5-5 and TRBJ2-3; TRBD2 agrees at 8 bases. CDR1 is SGHKS, CDR2 YYEKEE, per germline (reference sequence). Unmatched junction bases numbered 7, after V lost 4 bases and J lost 6 bases. The CDR3 has 14 amino acids. CDR3 in DNA: TGTGCCAGCAGCCGAAGCGGGGGAGGCGATACGCAGTATTTT. This gives the protein CASSRSGGGDTQYF.

Only a few counts were recorded for this clonotype. This chain joins TRBV20-1 and TRBJ2-7; 9 nucleotides line up with TRBD2. With V trimmed by 3 bases and J by 7 bases, 4 bases remained unmatched. This CDR3 comprises 12 residues. CDR1 and CDR2 (germline): DFQATT, SNEGSKA (reference sequence). In nucleotides, the CDR3 is TGCAGTGCTAGGATTAGCGGGAGAGAGCAGTACTTC. Translating it yields CSARISGREQYF.

This rearrangement joins TRBV30 to TRBJ2-7; 8 positions agree with TRBD1. Germline CDR1 GTSNPN, CDR2 SVGIG (reference sequence). The ends lost 3 bases at V and 0 bases at J; junction bases unmatched: 10. The CDR3 length is 16 residues. CDR3 in amino acids: CAWRADRGPSSYEQYF. Here the CDR3 DNA reads TGTGCCTGGAGGGCAGACAGGGGACCGAGCTCCTACGAGCAGTACTTC. The full variable domain, its missing parts supplied by reference TRBV30 and TRBJ2-7, is SQTIHQWPATLVQPVGSPLSLECTVEGTSNPNLYWYRQAAGRGLQLLFYSVGIGQISSEVPQNLSASRPQDRQFILSSKKLLLSDSGFYLCAWRADRGPSSYEQYFGPGTRLTVT.

The chain uses TRBV6-2 or TRBV6-3 and TRBJ2-6, with 13 bases matching TRBD2. With 11 bases clipped from V and 2 bases from J, the junction kept 6 bases outside the gene matches. Germline loops: CDR1 MNHEY, CDR2 SVGEGT. The CDR3 length is 16 residues. Here the CDR3 DNA reads TGTGCCGGGACGACTAGCGGGAGGACTGGGGCCAACGTCCTGACTTTC. It translates to CAGTTSGRTGANVLTF.

As regards this clonotype: This clone may be a read error of a much larger clone one base away. The chain couples TRBV20-1 to TRBJ2-1, with D possibly matching TRBD1 (5 bases). V lost 2 bases, J lost 4 bases, and 6 bases lay in between. The CDR3 consists of 12 residues. Germline V lookup: CDR1 DFQATT, CDR2 SNEGSKA (reference sequence). DNA for the CDR3: TGCAGTGCTAGACGACAGTACAATGAGCAGTTCTTC. Translation gives CSARRQYNEQFF.

This clonotype was seen only a few times. The genes are TRBV7-9 and TRBJ2-1; 9 bases fit TRBD2. The V gene end was trimmed by 3 bases and the J gene end by 7 bases; junction bases not matched to a gene: 4. Per the germline V gene, CDR1 is SEHNR and CDR2 is FQNEAQ (reference sequence). This CDR3 contains 14 residues. The CDR3 spells CASSFGTSWNEQFF. The CDR3, as DNA: TGTGCCAGCAGCTTTGGGACTAGCTGGAATGAGCAGTTCTTC.

This chain uses TRBV6-2 or TRBV6-3 with TRBJ1-5, with 12 bases fitting TRBD1. The ends lost 4 bases at V and 2 bases at J; junction bases unmatched: 3. Per the germline V gene, CDR1 is MNHEY and CDR2 is SVGEGT. This CDR3 is 16 amino acids long. The CDR3 DNA follows: TGTGCCAGCAGTTCGGGACAGGGGGCACGCAATCAGCCCCAGCATTTT. Translation: CASSSGQGARNQPQHF.

This clonotype was seen a handful of times. The junction shows a germline mismatch at one end, possibly a read error. The chain carries TRBV28 and TRBJ2-1, with 8 bases identical to TRBD2. The CDR3 runs 14 residues. Germline CDR1 and CDR2: MDHEN and SYDVKM. The CDR3: CASSGSGGYNERFF. The CDR3 region has the DNA TGTGCCAGCAGTGGAAGCGGGGGTTACAATGAGCGGTTCTTC.

The rearrangement links TRBV20-1 to TRBJ2-7, with 11 bases identical to TRBD2. This CDR3 comprises 14 residues. Trimming removed 4 bases from V and 4 bases from J; junction bases left unmatched: 6. Per the germline V gene, CDR1 is DFQATT and CDR2 is SNEGSKA (reference sequence). CDR3 nucleotides: TGCAGTGCTATTAGCGGGAGGGTTCGATACGAGCAGTACTTC. This gives the protein CSAISGRVRYEQYF.

J is TRBJ2-5 and V is TRBV6-2 or TRBV6-3, with D possibly TRBD2 on 5 matching bases. Germline CDR1 reads MNHEY; CDR2 reads SVGEGT. V gave up 0 bases and J gave up 2 bases, with 10 bases separating them. The CDR3 has 15 amino acids. The CDR3 DNA is TGTGCCAGCAGTTACTCGTCGGGATTGCAAGAGACCCAGTACTTC. This translates into CASSYSSGLQETQYF.

The chain is built from TRBV9 and TRBJ2-3; TRBD2 agrees at 10 bases. This CDR3 spans 19 amino acids. The germline V gene encodes CDR1 SGDLS and CDR2 YYNGEE. V lost 2 bases, J lost 0 bases, and 12 bases stayed unmatched. The CDR3 is CASSVVGLAGAASTDTQYF. DNA for the CDR3: TGTGCCAGCAGCGTCGTCGGGCTAGCGGGGGCCGCTAGCACAGATACGCAGTATTTT.